This TCR beta chain was observed in a study of blood T cell repertoires in COVID-19 (dated by TCRdb to the early 2020s). The study in broad terms: The collaborator samples originated in the United States, Italy and Spain and spanned the acute and convalescent phases of COVID-19. Samples were obtained from the ongoing ImmuneRACE study (first 160 participants) and from over 1,000 subjects provided by 6 global collaborators. Where HLA class I and class II types were available, the types were taken from metadata supplied by the sample provider, not from assay-based typing. The dataset comprised deeply sampled blood TCRbeta repertoires from subjects exposed to, actively infected with, or recovered from COVID-19. The prospective study material was composed of cDNA or gDNA derived from T cells, B-cell-depleted T cells, or PBMCs. Nearly every sample came with metadata listing a de-identified subject ID, COVID-19 status, age in years and sex. The repertoires were released in a freely available public database meant as a resource for research on the immune response to SARS-CoV-2. The study at large found these results: The amount of clinical and demographic metadata varied by source and participant and was provided uncurated.

TCRbeta CDR3 regions were amplified from genomic DNA by means of the immunoSEQ Assay, a bias-controlled multiplex PCR. As for the original processing: The number of nucleated cells in each sample was estimated by amplification of reference gene primers within the assay. Sequence reads were collapsed and filtered to measure the absolute abundance of every unique TCRbeta CDR3 rearrangement. For each sample, productive Simpson clonality was calculated by taking the square root of Simpson's diversity index across productive rearrangements. Held by TCRdb, this immuneACCESS table contains in-frame sequences only and omits some clones. Under half of the omission traces to an unresolved V gene where checked; the cause of the rest is unknown. The V and J calls and clone size are taken from that table; D and trimming were inferred from the DNA. A total of 190,000 or so clones appear in this sample, 87% of them only once. Clones ranked in the top ten supply under 13% of the sample.

Comment on this clone: Its antigen is currently not known. Qualities for individual bases were not recorded, and no much larger clone is one base off.

In the prospective study, participants were about 18 to 100 years old, resided in around 25 geographic areas of the United States, and were enrolled through a virtual design. To assign participants to cohorts, the prospective study relied on clinical history that participants themselves reported in a screening survey and a study questionnaire. In the prospective study, whole blood, serum and a nasopharyngeal or oropharyngeal swab were collected from each participant by mobile phlebotomists. Over a roughly two-month period, participants in the prospective study had the option of providing additional blood draws and questionnaires. Before DNA extraction, prospective study blood samples were shipped either frozen or at room temperature. CDR1 LGHDT and CDR2 YNNKEL were looked up in the germline V gene (reference sequence). The V end loses 0 bases and the J end loses 1 base, and a stretch of 12 bases separates them. CDR3 length: 16 amino acids, cysteine to phenylalanine. Of all the DNA, just the CDR3 is kept, 48 bases in frame from base 1.

Sequencing was carried out using PBMCs or T cells enriched from blood (not recorded which). The TCR was taken from a man aged 18 to 30 with acute COVID-19. This sequence uses TRBV3-1 (or the pseudogene TRBV3-2) and TRBJ1-2; the D gene identity is not certain. The CDR3 sequence is CASSQDLEGGNYGYTF. The base sequence is TGTGCCAGCAGCCAAGATCTGGAGGGTGGTAACTATGGCTACACCTTC.